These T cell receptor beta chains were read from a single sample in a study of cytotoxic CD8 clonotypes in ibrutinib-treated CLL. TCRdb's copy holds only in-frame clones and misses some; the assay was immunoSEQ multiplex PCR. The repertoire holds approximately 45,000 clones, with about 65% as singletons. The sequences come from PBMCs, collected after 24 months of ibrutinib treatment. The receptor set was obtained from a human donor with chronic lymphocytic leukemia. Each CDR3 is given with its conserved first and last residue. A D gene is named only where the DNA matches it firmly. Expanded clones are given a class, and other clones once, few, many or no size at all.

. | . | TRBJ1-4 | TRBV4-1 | TGCGCCAGCAGCCAAGAGTTTGTCAAGGCGGGGAAACTGTTTTTT | CASSQEFVKAGKLFF
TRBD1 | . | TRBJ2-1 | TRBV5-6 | TGTGCCAGCAGCTTGGAGAGGACAGGGCGCTACAATGAGCAGTTCTTC | CASSLERTGRYNEQFF
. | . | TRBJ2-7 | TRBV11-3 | TGTGCCAGCAGCCCACCGGGACATAAGAACGAGCAGTACTTC | CASSPPGHKNEQYF
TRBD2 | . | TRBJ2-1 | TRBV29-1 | TGCAGCTCGGGAGGGACTAGCGGGAGTTACTCCTACAATGAGCAGTTCTTC | CSSGGTSGSYSYNEQFF
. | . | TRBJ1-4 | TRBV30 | TGTGCCTGGAGTGGAGGGGCTACTAATGAAAAACTGTTTTTT | CAWSGGATNEKLFF
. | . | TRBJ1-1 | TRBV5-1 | TGCGCCAGCAGCTTCGGGGCAACTGAAGCTTTCTTT | CASSFGATEAFF
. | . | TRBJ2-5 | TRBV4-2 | TGTGCCAGCAGCCAAGATAGGATTCAGACCCAGTACTTC | CASSQDRIQTQYF
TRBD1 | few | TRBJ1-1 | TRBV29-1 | TGCAGCGTTTTCCGGACAGGGCTCAATGCTTTCTTT | CSVFRTGLNAFF
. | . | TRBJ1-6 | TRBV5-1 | TGCGCCAGCAGCTTGGTACAGGGCTCCTATAATTCACCCCTCCACTTT | CASSLVQGSYNSPLHF
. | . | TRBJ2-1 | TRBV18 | TGTGCCAGCTCACTAAGCGGAAGCTCCTACAATGAGCAGTTCTTC | CASSLSGSSYNEQFF
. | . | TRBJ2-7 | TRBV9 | TGTGCCAGCAGCCCCCTGTGGAGCTCCTACGAGCAGTACTTC | CASSPLWSSYEQYF
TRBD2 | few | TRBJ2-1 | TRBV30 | TGTGCCTGGAAACGCGGGAGGGACAATGAGCAGTTCTTC | CAWKRGRDNEQFF
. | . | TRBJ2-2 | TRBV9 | TGTGCCAGCAAACGCCGGGACAACGGGGAGCTGTTTTTT | CASKRRDNGELFF
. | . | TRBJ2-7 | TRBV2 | TGTGCCAGCATTTGGGACTGGGGGAGCGAGCAGTACTTC | CASIWDWGSEQYF
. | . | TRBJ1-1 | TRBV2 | TGTGCCAGCAGTGGCGGCCGAAACACTGAAGCTTTCTTT | CASSGGRNTEAFF
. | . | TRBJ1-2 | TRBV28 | TGTGCCAGCAGTGCAGGACAGTACGGCTACACCTTC | CASSAGQYGYTF
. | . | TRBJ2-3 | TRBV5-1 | TGCGCCAGCAGCCCCGGGGCAGGGTTTGGAGATACGCAGTATTTT | CASSPGAGFGDTQYF
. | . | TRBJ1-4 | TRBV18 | TGTGCCAGCTCACCCAGGGACTTCGGTAATGAAAAACTGTTTTTT | CASSPRDFGNEKLFF
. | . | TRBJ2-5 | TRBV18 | TGTGCCAGCTCAAGATCGACAGTCGAAGAGACCCAGTACTTC | CASSRSTVEETQYF
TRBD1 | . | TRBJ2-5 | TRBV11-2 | TGTGCCAGCAGCCGGACAGGTCCCGGGACCCAGTACTTC | CASSRTGPGTQYF
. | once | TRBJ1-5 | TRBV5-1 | TGCGCCAGCAGCTTTGGGGGCAGCAATCAGCCCCAGCATTTT | CASSFGGSNQPQHF
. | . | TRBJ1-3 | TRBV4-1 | TGCGCCAGCAGCCTCCAGGAGGGGAGCGGAAACACCATATATTTT | CASSLQEGSGNTIYF
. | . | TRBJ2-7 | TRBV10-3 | TGTGCCATCAGTGAAAGACGTCTTGCCTACGAGCAGTACTTC | CAISERRLAYEQYF
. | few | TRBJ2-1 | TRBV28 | TGTGCCAGCAGTCCAAACAGTCATGAGCAGTTCTTC | CASSPNSHEQFF
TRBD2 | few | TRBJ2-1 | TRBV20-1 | TGCAGTGAGCGGGACCTGGCCGGGTTCTTC | CSERDLAGFF
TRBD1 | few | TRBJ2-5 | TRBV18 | TGTGCCAGCTCTCAGGGGGCCCAAGAGACCCAGTACTTC | CASSQGAQETQYF
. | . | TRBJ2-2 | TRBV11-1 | TGTGCCAGCATGACTAGTTTTGTACCCGGGGAGCTGTTTTTT | CASMTSFVPGELFF
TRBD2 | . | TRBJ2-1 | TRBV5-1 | TGCGCCAGCAGGGTAATAGCGGGAGGGCCTGGGAATGAGCAGTTCTTC | CASRVIAGGPGNEQFF
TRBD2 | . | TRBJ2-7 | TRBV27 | TGTGCCAGCAGTGGAAGGACGGGAGGTACCTACGAGCAGTACTTC | CASSGRTGGTYEQYF
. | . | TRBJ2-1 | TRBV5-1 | TGCGCCAGCCACCAGGCGGCAGAGGAAGGCGAGCAGTTCTTC | CASHQAAEEGEQFF
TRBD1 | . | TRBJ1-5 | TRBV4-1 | TGCGCCAGCAGCCAAGTTATCTGGACAGGGACAGAACAGCCCCAGCATTTT | CASSQVIWTGTEQPQHF
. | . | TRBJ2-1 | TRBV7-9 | TGTGCCAGCAGCTTAGGTGTCGGAAGCTCCTACAATGAGCAGTTCTTC | CASSLGVGSSYNEQFF
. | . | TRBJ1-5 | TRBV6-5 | TGTGCCAGCGGCGGGGGGGCGCGCAATCAGCCCCAGCATTTT | CASGGGARNQPQHF
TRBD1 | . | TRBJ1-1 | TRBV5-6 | TGTGCCAGCAGCCCAGGGACAGGGGCTGGGAACACTGAAGCTTTCTTT | CASSPGTGAGNTEAFF
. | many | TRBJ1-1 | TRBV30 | TGTGCCTGGAGACGGAACACTGAAGCTTTCTTT | CAWRRNTEAFF
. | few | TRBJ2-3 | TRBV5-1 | TGCGCCAGCAGCTTGGCCGCCGGAGATACGCAGTATTTT | CASSLAAGDTQYF
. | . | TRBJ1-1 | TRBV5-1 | TGCGCCAGCAACGACGTGAACACTGAAGCTTTCTTT | CASNDVNTEAFF
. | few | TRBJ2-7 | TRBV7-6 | TGTGCCAGCAGCGCCCGGGACGGCCCCTCCTACGAGCAGTACTTC | CASSARDGPSYEQYF
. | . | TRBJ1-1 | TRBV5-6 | TGTGCCAGCAGCTCCGAGGGCCTCGGGTACACTGAAGCTTTCTTT | CASSSEGLGYTEAFF
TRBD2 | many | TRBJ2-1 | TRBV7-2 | TGTGCCAGCAGCCCCTGGACTAGCGGGAGCTTCTACAATGAGCAGTTCTTC | CASSPWTSGSFYNEQFF
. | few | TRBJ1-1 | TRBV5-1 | TGCGCCAGCAGCTTCACAAGGGACACTGAAGCTTTCTTT | CASSFTRDTEAFF
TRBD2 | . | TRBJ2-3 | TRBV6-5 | TGTGCCAGCAGCTTCGGACTAGCTGCAGATACGCAGTATTTT | CASSFGLAADTQYF
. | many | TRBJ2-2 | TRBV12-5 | TGTGCTAGTGCCTACGGGACCGGGGAGCTGTTTTTT | CASAYGTGELFF
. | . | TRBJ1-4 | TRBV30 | TGTGCCTGGAGTGAAGTGGACCTGGCTAGTGAAAAACTGTTTTTT | CAWSEVDLASEKLFF
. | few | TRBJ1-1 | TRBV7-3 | TGTGCCAGCAGCCAACCGGGTGATGCTGAAGCTTTCTTT | CASSQPGDAEAFF
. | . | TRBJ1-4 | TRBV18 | TGTGCCAGCTCACCAGACGGCGGTAGTGAAAAACTGTTTTTT | CASSPDGGSEKLFF
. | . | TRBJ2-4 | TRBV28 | TGTGCCAGCAGTTTAGGCCTTGGAGCCAAAAACATTCAGTACTTC | CASSLGLGAKNIQYF
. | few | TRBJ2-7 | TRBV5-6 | TGTGCCAGCAGCTTAGGTCGGGAACCCAGCTACGAGCAGTACTTC | CASSLGREPSYEQYF
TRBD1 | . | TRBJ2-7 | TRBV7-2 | TGTGCCAGCAGCTTCCGACAGGGGGTCTACGAGCAGTACTTC | CASSFRQGVYEQYF
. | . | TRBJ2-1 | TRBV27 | TGTGCCAGCAGTTTAGGGACCGTACCTCACAATGAGCAGTTCTTC | CASSLGTVPHNEQFF
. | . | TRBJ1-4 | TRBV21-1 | TGTGCCAGCAGCAATCCCAGGGGAATACCTAATGAAAAACTGTTTTTT | CASSNPRGIPNEKLFF
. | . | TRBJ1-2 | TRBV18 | TGTGCCAGCTCACCACAGGAGATGGAGATCTATGGCTACACCTTC | CASSPQEMEIYGYTF
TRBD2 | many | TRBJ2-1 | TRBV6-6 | TGTGCCAGCAGTCTTAGCGGGAGCGTCAATGAGCAGTTCTTC | CASSLSGSVNEQFF
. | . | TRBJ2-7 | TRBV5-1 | TGCGCCAGCAACGATTACTCAACGAGCCCAAACGAGCAGTACTTC | CASNDYSTSPNEQYF
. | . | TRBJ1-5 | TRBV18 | TGTGCCAGCTCACCAACGGGGTTTCAGCCCCAGCATTTT | CASSPTGFQPQHF